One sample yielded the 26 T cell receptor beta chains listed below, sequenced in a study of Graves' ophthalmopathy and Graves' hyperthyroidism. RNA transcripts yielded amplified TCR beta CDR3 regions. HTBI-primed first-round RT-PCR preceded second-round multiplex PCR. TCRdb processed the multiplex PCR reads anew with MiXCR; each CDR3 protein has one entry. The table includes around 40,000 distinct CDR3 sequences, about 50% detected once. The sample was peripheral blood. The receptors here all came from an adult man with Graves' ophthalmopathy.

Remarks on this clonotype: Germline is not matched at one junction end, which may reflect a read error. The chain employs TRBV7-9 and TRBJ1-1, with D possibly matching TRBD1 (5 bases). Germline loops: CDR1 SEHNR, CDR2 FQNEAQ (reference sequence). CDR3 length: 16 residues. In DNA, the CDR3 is TGTGCCGGCAGCCCGCCGGGGGTAGGAGTGAACACTGAAGCTTTCTTT. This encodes CAGSPPGVGVNTEAFF.

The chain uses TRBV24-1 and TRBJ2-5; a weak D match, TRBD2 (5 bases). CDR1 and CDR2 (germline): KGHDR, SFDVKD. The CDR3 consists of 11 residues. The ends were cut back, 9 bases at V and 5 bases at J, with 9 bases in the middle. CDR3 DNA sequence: TGTGCCACCCGGTGGAGGGAGACCCAGTACTTC. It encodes CATRWRETQYF.

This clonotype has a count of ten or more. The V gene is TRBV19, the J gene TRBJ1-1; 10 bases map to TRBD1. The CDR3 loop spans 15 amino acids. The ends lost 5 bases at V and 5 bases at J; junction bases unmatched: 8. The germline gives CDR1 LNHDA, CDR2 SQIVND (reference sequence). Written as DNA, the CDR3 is TGTGCCAGTAGTTCGACAGGGGGCCCGGGGACTGAAGCTTTCTTT. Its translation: CASSSTGGPGTEAFF.

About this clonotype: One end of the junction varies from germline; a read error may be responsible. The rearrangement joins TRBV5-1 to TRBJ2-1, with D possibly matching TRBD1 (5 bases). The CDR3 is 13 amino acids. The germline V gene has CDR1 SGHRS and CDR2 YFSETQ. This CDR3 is CASNDRTYSEQFF. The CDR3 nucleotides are TGCGCCAGCAACGACAGAACCTACAGTGAGCAGTTCTTC.

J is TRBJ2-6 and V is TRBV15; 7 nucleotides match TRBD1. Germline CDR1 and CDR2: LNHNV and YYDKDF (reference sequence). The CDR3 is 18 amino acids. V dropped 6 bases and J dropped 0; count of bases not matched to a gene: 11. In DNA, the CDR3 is TGTGCCACCAGTCGGAGACAGGGAATCCGCTCTGGGGCCAACGTCCTGACTTTC. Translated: CATSRRQGIRSGANVLTF.

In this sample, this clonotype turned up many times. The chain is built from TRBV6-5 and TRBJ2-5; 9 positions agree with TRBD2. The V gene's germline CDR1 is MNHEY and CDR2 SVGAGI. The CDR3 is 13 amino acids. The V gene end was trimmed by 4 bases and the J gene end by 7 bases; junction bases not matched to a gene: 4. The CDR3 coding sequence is TGTGCCAGCAGTTTAGCGGGGGCCCGGACCCAGTACTTC. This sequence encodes CASSLAGARTQYF.

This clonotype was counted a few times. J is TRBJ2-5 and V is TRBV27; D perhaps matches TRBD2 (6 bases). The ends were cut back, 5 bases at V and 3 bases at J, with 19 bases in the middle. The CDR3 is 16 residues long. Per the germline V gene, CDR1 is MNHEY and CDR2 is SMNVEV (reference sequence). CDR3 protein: CASSPPRKCGEETQYF. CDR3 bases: TGTGCCAGCAGTCCTCCCCGAAAGTGCGGGGAAGAGACCCAGTACTTC.

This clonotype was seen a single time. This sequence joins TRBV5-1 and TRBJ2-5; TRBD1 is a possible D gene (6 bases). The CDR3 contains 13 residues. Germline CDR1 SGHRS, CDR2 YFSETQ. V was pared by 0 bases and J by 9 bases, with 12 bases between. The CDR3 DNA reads TGCGCCAGCAGCTTGGACAGGGCTGAGGCCCAGTACTTC. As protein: CASSLDRAEAQYF.

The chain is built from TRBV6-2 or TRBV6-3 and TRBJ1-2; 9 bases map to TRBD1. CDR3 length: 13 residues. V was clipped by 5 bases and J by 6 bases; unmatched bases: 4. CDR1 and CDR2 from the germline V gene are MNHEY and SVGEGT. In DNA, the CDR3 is TGTGCCAGCAGTGACACAGGGGGCAATGGCTACACCTTC. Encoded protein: CASSDTGGNGYTF.

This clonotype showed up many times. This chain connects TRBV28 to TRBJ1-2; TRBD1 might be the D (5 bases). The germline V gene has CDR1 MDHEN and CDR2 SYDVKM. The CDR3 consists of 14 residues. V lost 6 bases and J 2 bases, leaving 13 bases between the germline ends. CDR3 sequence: CASRQGVTNYGYTF. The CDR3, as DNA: TGTGCCAGCAGACAAGGGGTCACCAACTATGGCTACACCTTC.

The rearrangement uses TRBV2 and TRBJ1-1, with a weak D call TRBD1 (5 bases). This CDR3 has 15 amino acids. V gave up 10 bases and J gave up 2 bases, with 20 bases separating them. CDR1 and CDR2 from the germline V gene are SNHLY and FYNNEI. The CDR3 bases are TGTGCCAACGGGAGGGGAGGAGGCGGAAACACTGAAGCTTTCTTT. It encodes CANGRGGGGNTEAFF. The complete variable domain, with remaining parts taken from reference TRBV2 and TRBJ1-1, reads EPEVTQTPSHQVTQMGQEVILRCVPISNHLYFYWYRQILGQKVEFLVSFYNNEISEKSEIFDDQFSVERPDGSNFTLKIRSTKLEDSAMYFCANGRGGGGNTEAFFGQGTRLTVV.

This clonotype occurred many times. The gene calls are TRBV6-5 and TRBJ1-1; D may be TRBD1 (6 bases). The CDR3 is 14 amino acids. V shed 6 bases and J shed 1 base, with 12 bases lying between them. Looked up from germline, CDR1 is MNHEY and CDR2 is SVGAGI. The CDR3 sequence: CASSFRTENTEAFF. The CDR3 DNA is TGTGCCAGCAGCTTCCGGACAGAGAACACTGAAGCTTTCTTT.

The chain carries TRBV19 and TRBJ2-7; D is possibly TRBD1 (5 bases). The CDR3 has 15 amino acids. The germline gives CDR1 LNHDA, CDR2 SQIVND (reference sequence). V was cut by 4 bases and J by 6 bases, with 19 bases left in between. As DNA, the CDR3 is TGTGCCAGTAGTACCGACAGTGATGGGTTGGGCGAGCAGTACTTC. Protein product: CASSTDSDGLGEQYF.

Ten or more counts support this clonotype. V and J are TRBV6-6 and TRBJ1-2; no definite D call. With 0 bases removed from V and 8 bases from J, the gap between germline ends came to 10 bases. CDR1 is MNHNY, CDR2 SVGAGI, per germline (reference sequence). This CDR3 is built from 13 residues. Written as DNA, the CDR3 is TGTGCCAGCAGTTACTCAGAGGGTAGGGGCTACACCTTC. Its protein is CASSYSEGRGYTF.

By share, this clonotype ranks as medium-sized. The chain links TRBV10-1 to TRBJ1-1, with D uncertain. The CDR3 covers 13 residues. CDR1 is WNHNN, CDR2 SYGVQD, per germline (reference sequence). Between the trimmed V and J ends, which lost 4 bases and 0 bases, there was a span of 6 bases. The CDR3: CASSVTMNTEAFF. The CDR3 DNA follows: TGCGCCAGCAGTGTGACGATGAACACTGAAGCTTTCTTT.

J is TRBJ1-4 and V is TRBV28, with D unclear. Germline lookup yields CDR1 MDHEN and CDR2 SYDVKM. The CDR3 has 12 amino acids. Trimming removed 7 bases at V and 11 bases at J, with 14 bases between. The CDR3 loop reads CASISREQKLFF. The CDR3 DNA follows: TGTGCCAGCATTTCGAGGGAGCAGAAACTGTTTTTT.

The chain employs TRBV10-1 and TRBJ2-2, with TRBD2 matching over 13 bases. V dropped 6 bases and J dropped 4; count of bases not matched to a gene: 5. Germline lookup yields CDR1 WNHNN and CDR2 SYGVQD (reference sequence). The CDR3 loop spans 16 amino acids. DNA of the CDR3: TGCGCCAGCAGAACTAGCGGGGGGGCTGCCACCGGGGAGCTGTTTTTT. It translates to CASRTSGGAATGELFF.

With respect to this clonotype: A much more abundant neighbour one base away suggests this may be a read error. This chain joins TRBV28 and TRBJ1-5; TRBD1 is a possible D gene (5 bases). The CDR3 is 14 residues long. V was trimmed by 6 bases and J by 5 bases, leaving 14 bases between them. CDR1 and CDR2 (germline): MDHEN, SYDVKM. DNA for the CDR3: TGTGCCAGCAGGGCGTCGACAGAGGATCAGCCCCAGCATTTT. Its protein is CASRASTEDQPQHF.

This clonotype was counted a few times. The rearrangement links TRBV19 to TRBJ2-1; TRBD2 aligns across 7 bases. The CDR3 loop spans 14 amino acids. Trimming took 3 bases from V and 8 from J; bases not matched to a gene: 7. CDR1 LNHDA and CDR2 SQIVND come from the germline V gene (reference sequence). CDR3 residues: CASSMSGRGDEQFF. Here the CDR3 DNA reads TGTGCCAGTAGTATGTCGGGGAGGGGCGATGAGCAGTTCTTC.

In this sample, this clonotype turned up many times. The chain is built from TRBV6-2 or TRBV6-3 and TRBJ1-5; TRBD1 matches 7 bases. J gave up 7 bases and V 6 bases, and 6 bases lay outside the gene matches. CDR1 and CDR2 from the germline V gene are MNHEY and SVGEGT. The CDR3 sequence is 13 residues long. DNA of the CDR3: TGTGCCAGCAGCCACAGGGGAGGCCAGCCCCAGCATTTT. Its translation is CASSHRGGQPQHF.

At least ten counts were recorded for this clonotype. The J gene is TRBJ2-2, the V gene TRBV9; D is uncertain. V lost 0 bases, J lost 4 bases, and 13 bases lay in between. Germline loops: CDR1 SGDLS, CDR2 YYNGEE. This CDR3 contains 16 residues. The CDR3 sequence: CASSVGRSRPTGELFF. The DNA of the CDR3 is TGTGCCAGCAGCGTAGGCCGGAGTCGCCCCACCGGGGAGCTGTTTTTT.

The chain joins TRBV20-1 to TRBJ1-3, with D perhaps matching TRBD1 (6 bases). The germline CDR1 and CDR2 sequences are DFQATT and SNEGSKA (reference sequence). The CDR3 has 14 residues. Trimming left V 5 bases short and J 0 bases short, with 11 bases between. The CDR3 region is CSAYRDTSGNTIYF. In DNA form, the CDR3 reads TGCAGTGCTTACCGGGACACCTCTGGAAACACCATATATTTT.

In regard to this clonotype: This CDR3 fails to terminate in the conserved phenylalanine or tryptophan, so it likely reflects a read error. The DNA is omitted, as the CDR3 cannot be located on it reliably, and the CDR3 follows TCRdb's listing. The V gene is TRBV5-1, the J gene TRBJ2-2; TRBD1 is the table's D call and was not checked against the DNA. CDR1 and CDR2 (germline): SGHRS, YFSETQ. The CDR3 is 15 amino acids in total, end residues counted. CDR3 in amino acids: CASSLEGGEHRGADS.

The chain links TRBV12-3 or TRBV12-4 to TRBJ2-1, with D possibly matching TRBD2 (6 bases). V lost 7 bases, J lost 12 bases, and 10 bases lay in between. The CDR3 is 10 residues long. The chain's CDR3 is CASTMGGQFF. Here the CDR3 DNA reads TGTGCCAGCACCATGGGGGGGCAGTTCTTC.

The CDR3 spells CASSPMITEAFF. The CDR3 DNA follows: TGTGCCAGCTCACCAATGATCACTGAAGCTTTCTTT. This rearrangement joins TRBV18 to TRBJ1-1; no clear D gene. The ends were cut back, 2 bases at V and 4 bases at J, with 5 bases in the middle. This CDR3 contains 12 residues. The germline CDR1 and CDR2 sequences are KGHSH and LQKENI.

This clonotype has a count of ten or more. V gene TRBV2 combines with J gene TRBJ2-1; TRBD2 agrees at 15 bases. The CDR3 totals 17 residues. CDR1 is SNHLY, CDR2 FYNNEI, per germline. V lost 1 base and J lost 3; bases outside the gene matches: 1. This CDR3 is CASSEGGLAGGYNEQFF. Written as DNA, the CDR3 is TGTGCCAGCAGTGAAGGGGGACTAGCGGGGGGCTACAATGAGCAGTTCTTC.